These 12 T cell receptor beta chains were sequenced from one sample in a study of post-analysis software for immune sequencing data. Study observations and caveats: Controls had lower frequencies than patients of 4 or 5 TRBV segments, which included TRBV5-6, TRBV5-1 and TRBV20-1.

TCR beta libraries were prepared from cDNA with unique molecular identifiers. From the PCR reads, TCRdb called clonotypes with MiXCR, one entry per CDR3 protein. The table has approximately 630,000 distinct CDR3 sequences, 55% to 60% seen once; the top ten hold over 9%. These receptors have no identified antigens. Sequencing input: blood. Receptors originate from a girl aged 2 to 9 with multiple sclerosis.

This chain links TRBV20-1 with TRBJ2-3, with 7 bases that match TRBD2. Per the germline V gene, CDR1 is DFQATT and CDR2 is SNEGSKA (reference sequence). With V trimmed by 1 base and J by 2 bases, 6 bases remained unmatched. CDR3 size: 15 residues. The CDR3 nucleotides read TGCAGTGCTAGAGGGACTAGGCCGACCACAGATACGCAGTATTTT. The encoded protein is CSARGTRPTTDTQYF.

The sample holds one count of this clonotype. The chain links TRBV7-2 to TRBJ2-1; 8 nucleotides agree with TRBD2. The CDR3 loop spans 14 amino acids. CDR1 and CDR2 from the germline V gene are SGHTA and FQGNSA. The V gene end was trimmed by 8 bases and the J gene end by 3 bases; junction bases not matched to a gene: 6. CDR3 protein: CASCQRGRYNEQFF. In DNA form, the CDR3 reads TGTGCCAGCTGCCAGCGGGGGCGCTACAATGAGCAGTTCTTC.

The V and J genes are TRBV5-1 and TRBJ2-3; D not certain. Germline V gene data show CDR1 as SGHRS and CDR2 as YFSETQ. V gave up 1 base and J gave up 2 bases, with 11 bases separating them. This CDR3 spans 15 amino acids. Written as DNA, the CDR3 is TGCGCCAGCAGCTTGAATAGGTATAACACAGATACGCAGTATTTT. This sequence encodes CASSLNRYNTDTQYF. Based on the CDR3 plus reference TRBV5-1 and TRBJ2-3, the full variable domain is KAGVTQTPRYLIKTRGQQVTLSCSPISGHRSVSWYQQTPGQGLQFLFEYFSETQRNKGNFPGRFSGRQFSNSRSEMNVSTLELGDSALYLCASSLNRYNTDTQYFGPGTRLTVL.

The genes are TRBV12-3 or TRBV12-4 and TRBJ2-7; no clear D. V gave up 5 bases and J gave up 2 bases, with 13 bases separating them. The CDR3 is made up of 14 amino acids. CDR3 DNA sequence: TGTGCCAGCAGTAGTACGAGACGTACCTACGAGCAGTACTTC. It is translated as CASSSTRRTYEQYF.

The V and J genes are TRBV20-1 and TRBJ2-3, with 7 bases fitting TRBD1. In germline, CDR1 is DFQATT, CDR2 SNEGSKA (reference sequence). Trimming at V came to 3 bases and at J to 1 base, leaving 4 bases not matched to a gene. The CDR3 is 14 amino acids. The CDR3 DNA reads TGCAGTGCTAGCAAGGGGGCTGGCACAGATACGCAGTATTTT. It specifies CSASKGAGTDTQYF.

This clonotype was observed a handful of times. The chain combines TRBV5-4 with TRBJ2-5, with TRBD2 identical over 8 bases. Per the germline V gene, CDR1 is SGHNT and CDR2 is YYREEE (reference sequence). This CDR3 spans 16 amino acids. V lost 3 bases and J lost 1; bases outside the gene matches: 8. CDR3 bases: TGTGCCAGCAGCTCTCCTCGGGGGGGGTCCCAAGAGACCCAGTACTTC. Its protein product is CASSSPRGGSQETQYF.

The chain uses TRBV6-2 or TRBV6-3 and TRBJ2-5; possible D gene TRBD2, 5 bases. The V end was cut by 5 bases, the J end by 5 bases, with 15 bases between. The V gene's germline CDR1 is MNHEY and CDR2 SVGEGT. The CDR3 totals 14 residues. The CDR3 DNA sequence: TGTGCCAGCAGTCCGACTATCGTCGTGGAGACCCAGTACTTC. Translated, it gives CASSPTIVVETQYF.

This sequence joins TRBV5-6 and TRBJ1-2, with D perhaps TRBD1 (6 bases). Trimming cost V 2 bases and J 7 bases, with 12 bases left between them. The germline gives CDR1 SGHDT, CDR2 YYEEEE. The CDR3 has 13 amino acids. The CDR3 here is CASSLQGSRGYTF. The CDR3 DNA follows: TGTGCCAGCAGCTTACAGGGTAGTCGTGGCTACACCTTC. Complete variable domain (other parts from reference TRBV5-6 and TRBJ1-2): DAGVTQSPTHLIKTRGQQVTLRCSPKSGHDTVSWYQQALGQGPQFIFQYYEEEERQRGNFPDRFSGHQFPNYSSELNVNALLLGDSALYLCASSLQGSRGYTFGSGTRLTVV.

This CDR3 is CASSPWGERSNEKLFF. The CDR3 DNA follows: TGTGCCAGCAGCCCCTGGGGAGAACGGTCTAATGAAAAACTGTTTTTT. The genes are TRBV12-3 or TRBV12-4 and TRBJ1-4; D is unresolved. Between the trimmed V and J ends, which lost 6 bases and 3 bases, there was a span of 17 bases. There are 16 residues in the CDR3.

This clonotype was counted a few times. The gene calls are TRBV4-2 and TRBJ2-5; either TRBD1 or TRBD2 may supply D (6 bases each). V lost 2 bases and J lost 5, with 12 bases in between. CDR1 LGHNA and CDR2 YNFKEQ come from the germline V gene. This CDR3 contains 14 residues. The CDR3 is CASSQSQGGETQYF. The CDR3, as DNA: TGTGCCAGCAGCCAATCACAGGGAGGCGAGACCCAGTACTTC.

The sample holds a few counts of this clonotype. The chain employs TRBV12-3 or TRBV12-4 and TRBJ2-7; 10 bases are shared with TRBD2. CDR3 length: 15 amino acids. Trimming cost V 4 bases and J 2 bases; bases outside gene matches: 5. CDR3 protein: CASSSGLAETYEQYF. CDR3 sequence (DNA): TGTGCCAGCAGTTCCGGACTAGCGGAAACCTACGAGCAGTACTTC.

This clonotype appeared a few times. CDR3 sequence: CASSLAMTSGLHTQYF. As DNA, the CDR3 is TGTGCCAGCAGCTTAGCGATGACTAGCGGGTTGCATACGCAGTATTTT. V gene TRBV7-2 combines with J gene TRBJ2-3; the match to TRBD2 covers 10 bases. V was clipped by 0 bases and J by 7 bases; unmatched bases: 7. CDR1 SGHTA and CDR2 FQGNSA come from the germline V gene. This CDR3 comprises 16 residues.